This TCR beta chain was identified in a study of T cells after yellow fever vaccination. TCRdb redid the calling of the 5' RACE reads with MiXCR, one entry per CDR3 protein. In the table there are approximately 350,000 distinct CDR3 sequences, 11% of which are singletons. This clonotype came up a few times. What it binds is not known. The CDR3 runs 14 residues. The V and J ends lost 6 bases and 5 bases, in that order; junction bases with no gene match: 6. Study outcomes and limitations: From the bulk population, abundant clonotypes could contaminate and appear within FACS-sorted repertoires. The CD4 and CD8 compartments had a small share of their clonotypes in common.

This TCR was recovered from a young man who received the YFV17D yellow fever vaccine. The rearrangement joins TRBV12-3 or TRBV12-4 to TRBJ2-2, with TRBD2 identical over 7 bases. This specimen was PBMCs, taken on the day of the first yellow fever vaccination. The CDR3 coding sequence is TGTGCCAGCAGCACCCTGGGACTAACCGGGGAGCTGTTTTTT. Residues: CASSTLGLTGELFF.